The 7 T cell receptor beta chains presented below share a single source sample, sequenced in a study of CD8 T cells in ankylosing spondylitis. MiXCR, applied by TCRdb to the 5' RACE reads, yields one record per CDR3 protein. The sample lists hundreds of thousands of distinct CDR3 sequences, around 20% seen once, with roughly 42% in the top ten. The antigens for these receptors are not known. Notes on the study in general: Among TCR beta sequences, a motif of 7 to 9 highly homologous variants appeared characteristic of ankylosing spondylitis blood.

Sample: blood, either unsorted or a sorted T cell fraction (not recorded which). These receptors were obtained from a male donor with ankylosing spondylitis.

This rearrangement joins TRBV29-1 to TRBJ1-2; no clear D gene. V was clipped by 6 bases and J by 2 bases, with 13 bases between them. The CDR3 is 13 amino acids. CDR1 is SQVTM, CDR2 ANQGSEA, per germline. CDR3 sequence: CSVPPAGNYGYTF. CDR3 bases: TGCAGCGTCCCCCCCGCGGGAAACTATGGCTACACCTTC.

This clonotype appeared a few times. The chain links TRBV29-1 to TRBJ1-4, with 11 bases matching TRBD1. The CDR3 extends over 16 amino acids. V lost 4 bases, J lost 7 bases, and 11 bases stayed unmatched. Germline values: CDR1 SQVTM, CDR2 ANQGSEA. The CDR3 coding sequence is TGCAGCGTTGCCCCCGGGACAGGGGGAATGGGTGAAAAACTGTTTTTT. Its protein product is CSVAPGTGGMGEKLFF.

The V call is TRBV30, the J call TRBJ1-1; possible D gene TRBD1, 5 bases. From germline, CDR1 is GTSNPN and CDR2 SVGIG (reference sequence). The CDR3 loop spans 13 amino acids. V lost 5 bases, J lost 1 base, and 11 bases lay in between. The CDR3 protein is CAWSTGTNTEAFF. Here the CDR3 DNA reads TGTGCCTGGTCCACCGGGACGAACACTGAAGCTTTCTTT.

This sequence joins TRBV12-3 or TRBV12-4 and TRBJ2-7; D not resolved. CDR3 size: 16 residues. Deletions cut 5 bases from V and 2 bases from J, with 19 bases between. CDR3: CASSPLLWGGPYEQYF. In DNA form, the CDR3 reads TGTGCCAGCAGTCCACTCCTTTGGGGTGGCCCCTACGAGCAGTACTTC.

This clonotype has a handful of counts. J is TRBJ2-3 and V is TRBV15; D may be TRBD1 or TRBD2 (5 bases each). The CDR3 loop spans 13 amino acids. The V gene's germline CDR1 is LNHNV and CDR2 YYDKDF (reference sequence). Deletions cut 4 bases from V and 5 bases from J, with 10 bases between. CDR3 nucleotide sequence: TGTGCCACCAGCACGAGGGGAGTAGATACGCAGTATTTT. It codes for CATSTRGVDTQYF.

This clonotype was seen a handful of times. The chain employs TRBV9 and TRBJ1-2; tentatively, D is TRBD1 (5 bases). V lost 0 bases and J lost 8, with 17 bases in between. This CDR3 comprises 15 residues. Germline V CDR1 and CDR2: SGDLS, YYNGEE. CDR3 sequence reads: CASSVAPGGAKGYTF. DNA for the CDR3: TGTGCCAGCAGCGTAGCCCCGGGAGGGGCGAAGGGCTACACCTTC.

This clonotype showed up just a few times. The CDR3 here is CASSEPGTGFYEQYF. CDR3 DNA sequence: TGCGCCAGCAGTGAGCCCGGGACAGGTTTCTACGAGCAGTACTTC. The chain has TRBV10-2 and TRBJ2-7; 8 nucleotides line up with TRBD1. Germline V gives CDR1 WSHSY, CDR2 SAAADI. V trimming: 2 bases; J trimming: 3 bases; junction bases outside the gene matches: 6. The CDR3 sequence is 15 residues long.